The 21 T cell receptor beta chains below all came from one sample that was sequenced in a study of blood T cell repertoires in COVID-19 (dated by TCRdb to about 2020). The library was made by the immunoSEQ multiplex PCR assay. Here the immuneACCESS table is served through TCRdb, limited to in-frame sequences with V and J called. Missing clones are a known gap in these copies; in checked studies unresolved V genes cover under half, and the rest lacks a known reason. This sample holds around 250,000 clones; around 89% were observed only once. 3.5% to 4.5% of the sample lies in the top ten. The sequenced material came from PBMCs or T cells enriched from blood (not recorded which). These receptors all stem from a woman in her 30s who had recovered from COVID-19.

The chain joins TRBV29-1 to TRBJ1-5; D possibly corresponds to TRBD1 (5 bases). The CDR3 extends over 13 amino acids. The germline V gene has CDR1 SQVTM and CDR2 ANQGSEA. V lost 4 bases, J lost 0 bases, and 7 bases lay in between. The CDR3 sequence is CSVGQNSNQPQHF. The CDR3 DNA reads TGCAGCGTTGGACAGAATAGCAATCAGCCCCAGCATTTT.

CDR3 bases: TGTGCCAGCAGCTTAGTCCCCGATCCTAAATACGAGCAGTACTTC. It translates to CASSLVPDPKYEQYF. The chain employs TRBV7-8 and TRBJ2-7, with D hard to call. The ends were cut back, 1 base at V and 4 bases at J, with 14 bases in the middle. The CDR3 sequence is 15 residues long. CDR1 SGHVS and CDR2 FQNEAQ come from the germline V gene.

The DNA of the CDR3 is TGTGCCAGCAGTTCCCCTCCCAACAGGGCCCGTAATTCACCCCTCCACTTT. It translates to CASSSPPNRARNSPLHF. The chain has TRBV28 and TRBJ1-6, with D perhaps TRBD1 (6 bases). V was trimmed by 4 bases and J by 6 bases, leaving 19 bases between them. The CDR3 loop spans 17 amino acids. Germline CDR1 MDHEN, CDR2 SYDVKM.

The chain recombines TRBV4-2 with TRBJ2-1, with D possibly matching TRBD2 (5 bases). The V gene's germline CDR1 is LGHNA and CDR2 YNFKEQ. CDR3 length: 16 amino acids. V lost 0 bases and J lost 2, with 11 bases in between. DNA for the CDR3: TGTGCCAGCAGCCAAGACGGACTCTGGACCTACAATGAGCAGTTCTTC. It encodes CASSQDGLWTYNEQFF.

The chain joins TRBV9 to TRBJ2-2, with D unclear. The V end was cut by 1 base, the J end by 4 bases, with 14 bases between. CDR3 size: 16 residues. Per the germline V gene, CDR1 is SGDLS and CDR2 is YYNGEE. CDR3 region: CASSVRVSPSTGELFF. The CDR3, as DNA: TGTGCCAGCAGCGTACGGGTCTCACCGAGCACCGGGGAGCTGTTTTTT.

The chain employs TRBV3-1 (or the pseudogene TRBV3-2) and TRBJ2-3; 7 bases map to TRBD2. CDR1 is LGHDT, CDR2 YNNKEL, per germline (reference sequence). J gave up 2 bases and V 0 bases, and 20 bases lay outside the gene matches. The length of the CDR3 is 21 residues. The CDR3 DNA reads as TGTGCCAGCAGCCAAGATAAGCCGTCTAGGGCTAGCGGTCCGATCACAGATACGCAGTATTTT. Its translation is CASSQDKPSRASGPITDTQYF.

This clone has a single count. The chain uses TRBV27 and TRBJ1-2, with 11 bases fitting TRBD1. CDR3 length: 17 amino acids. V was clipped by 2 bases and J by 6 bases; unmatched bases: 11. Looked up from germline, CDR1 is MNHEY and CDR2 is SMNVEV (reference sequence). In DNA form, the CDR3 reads TGTGCCAGCAGTTTACAATACGGGACAGGGGGTTCGGATGGCTACACCTTC. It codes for CASSLQYGTGGSDGYTF.

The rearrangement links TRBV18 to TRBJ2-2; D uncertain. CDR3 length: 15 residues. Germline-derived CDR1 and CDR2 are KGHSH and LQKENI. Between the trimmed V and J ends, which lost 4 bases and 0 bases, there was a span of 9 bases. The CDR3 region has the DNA TGTGCCAGCTCACGTCCGACAACGAACACCGGGGAGCTGTTTTTT. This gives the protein CASSRPTTNTGELFF.

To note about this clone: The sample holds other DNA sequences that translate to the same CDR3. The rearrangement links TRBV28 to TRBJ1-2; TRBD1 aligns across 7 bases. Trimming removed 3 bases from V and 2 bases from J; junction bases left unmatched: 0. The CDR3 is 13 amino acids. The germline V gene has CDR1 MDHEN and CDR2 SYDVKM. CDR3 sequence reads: CASSLGQNYGYTF. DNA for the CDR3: TGTGCCAGCAGTTTGGGACAGAACTATGGCTACACCTTC.

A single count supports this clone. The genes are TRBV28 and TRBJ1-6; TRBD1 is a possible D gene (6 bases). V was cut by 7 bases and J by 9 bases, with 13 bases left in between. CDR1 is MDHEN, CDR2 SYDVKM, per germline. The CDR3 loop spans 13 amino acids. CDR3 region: CASNNRAGSPLHF. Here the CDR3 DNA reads TGTGCCAGCAATAACAGGGCTGGTTCACCCCTCCACTTT.

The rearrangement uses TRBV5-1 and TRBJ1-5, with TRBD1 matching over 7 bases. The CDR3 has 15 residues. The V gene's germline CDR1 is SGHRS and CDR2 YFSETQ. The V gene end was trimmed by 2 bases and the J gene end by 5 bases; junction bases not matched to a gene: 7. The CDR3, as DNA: TGCGCCAGCAGCTTTACGGGGCAGGGGGATCAGCCCCAGCATTTT. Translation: CASSFTGQGDQPQHF.

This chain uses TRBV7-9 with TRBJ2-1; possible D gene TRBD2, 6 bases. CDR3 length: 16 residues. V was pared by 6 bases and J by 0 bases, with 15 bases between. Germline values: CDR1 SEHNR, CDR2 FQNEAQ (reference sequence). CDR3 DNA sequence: TGTGCCAGCAGGGGACTCAAGTGGAGCTCCTACAATGAGCAGTTCTTC. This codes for CASRGLKWSSYNEQFF.

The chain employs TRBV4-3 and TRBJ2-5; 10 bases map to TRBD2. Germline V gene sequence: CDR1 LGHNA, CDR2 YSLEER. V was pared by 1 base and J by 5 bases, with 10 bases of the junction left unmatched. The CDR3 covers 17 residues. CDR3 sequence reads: CASSQGWEREGQETQYF. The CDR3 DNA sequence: TGCGCCAGCAGCCAAGGGTGGGAGCGGGAGGGCCAGGAGACCCAGTACTTC.

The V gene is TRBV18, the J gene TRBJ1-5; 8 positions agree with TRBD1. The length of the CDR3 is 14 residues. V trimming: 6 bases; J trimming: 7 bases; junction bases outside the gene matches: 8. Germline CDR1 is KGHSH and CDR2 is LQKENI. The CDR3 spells CASSPDRGVQPQHF. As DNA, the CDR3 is TGTGCCAGCTCTCCCGACAGGGGAGTCCAGCCCCAGCATTTT.

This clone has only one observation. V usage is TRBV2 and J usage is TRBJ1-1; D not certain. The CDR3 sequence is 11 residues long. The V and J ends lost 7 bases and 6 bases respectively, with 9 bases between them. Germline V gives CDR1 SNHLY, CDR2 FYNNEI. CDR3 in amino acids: CASTFYSEAFF. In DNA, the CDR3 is TGTGCCAGCACCTTCTATTCTGAAGCTTTCTTT.

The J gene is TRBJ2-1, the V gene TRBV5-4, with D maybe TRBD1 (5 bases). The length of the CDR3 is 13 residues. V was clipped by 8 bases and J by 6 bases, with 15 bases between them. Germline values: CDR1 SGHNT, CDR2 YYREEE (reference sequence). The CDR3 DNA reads TGTGCCAGTATTTCACAGGAGCTCAATGAGCAGTTCTTC. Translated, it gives CASISQELNEQFF.

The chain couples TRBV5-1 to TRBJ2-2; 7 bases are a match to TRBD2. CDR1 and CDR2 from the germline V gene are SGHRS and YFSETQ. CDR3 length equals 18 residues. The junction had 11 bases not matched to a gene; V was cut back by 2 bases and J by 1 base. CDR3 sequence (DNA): TGCGCCAGCAGCTTAGGGTCCCGGCTAGCGGAGAACACCGGGGAGCTGTTTTTT. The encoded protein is CASSLGSRLAENTGELFF.

The CDR3 sequence is CASSFLQGGAQYF. The CDR3 bases are TGTGCCAGCAGTTTCTTACAGGGCGGCGCGCAGTACTTC. V is TRBV12-3 or TRBV12-4 and J is TRBJ2-7, with D perhaps TRBD1 (6 bases). This CDR3 spans 13 amino acids. Trimming stripped 3 bases from V and 9 bases from J, with 15 bases between.

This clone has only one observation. Written as DNA, the CDR3 is TGTGCCAGCAGCTCGAATTCACCCCTCCACTTT. This translates into CASSSNSPLHF. The rearrangement uses TRBV7-2 and TRBJ1-6; D unclear. The length of the CDR3 is 11 residues. V was clipped by 4 bases and J by 7 bases, with 2 bases between them. Germline V gene lookup returns CDR1 SGHTA and CDR2 FQGNSA.

In DNA form, the CDR3 reads TGTGCCAGCAGCTTGCCCCTCAAAGGGAGGGCACGGGGCTACACCTTC. Protein: CASSLPLKGRARGYTF. V gene TRBV7-2 combines with J gene TRBJ1-2; D not certain. The germline V and J ends were trimmed by 3 bases and 8 bases, with 22 bases remaining between them. Germline CDR1 reads SGHTA; CDR2 reads FQGNSA. The CDR3 loop spans 16 amino acids. The whole variable domain, remainder taken from reference TRBV7-2 and TRBJ1-2, is GAGVSQSPSNKVTEKGKDVELRCDPISGHTALYWYRQSLGQGLEFLIYFQGNSAPDKSGLPSDRFSAERTGGSVSTLTIQRTQQEDSAVYLCASSLPLKGRARGYTFGSGTRLTVV.

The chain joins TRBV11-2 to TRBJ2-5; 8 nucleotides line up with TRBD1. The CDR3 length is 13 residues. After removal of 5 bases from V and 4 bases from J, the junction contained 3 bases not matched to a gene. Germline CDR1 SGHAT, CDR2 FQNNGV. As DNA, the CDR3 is TGTGCCAGCAGCGCGGACAGGGTAGAGACCCAGTACTTC. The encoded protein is CASSADRVETQYF.